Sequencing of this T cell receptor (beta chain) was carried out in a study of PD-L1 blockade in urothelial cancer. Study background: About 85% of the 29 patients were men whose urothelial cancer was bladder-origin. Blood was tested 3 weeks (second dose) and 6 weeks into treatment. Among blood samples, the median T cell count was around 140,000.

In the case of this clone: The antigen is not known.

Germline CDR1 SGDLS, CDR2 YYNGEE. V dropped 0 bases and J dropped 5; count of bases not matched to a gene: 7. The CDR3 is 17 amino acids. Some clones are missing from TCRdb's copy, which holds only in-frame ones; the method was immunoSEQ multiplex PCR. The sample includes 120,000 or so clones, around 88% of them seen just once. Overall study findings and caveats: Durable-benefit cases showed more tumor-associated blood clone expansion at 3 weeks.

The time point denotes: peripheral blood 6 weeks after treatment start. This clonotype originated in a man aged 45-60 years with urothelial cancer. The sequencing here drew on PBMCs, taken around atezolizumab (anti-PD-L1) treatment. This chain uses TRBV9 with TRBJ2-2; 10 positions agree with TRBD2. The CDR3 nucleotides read TGTGCCAGCAGCGTAGGGAGCGGGAGGGCCGGAACCGGGGAGCTGTTTTTT. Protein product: CASSVGSGRAGTGELFF.